These 12 T cell receptor beta chains originate from one sample sequenced in a study of cytomegalovirus exposure and HLA in healthy donors. In the PCR, 60 Vbeta and 13 Jbeta primers were used. Method: immunoSEQ multiplex PCR; TCRdb's copy keeps in-frame clones and lacks some. The sample has 70,000 to 90,000 clones. The sequenced sample consisted of PBMCs. These receptors came from a man younger than 35 in good health and CMV-seropositive.

The chain combines TRBV2 with TRBJ2-1; tentatively, D is TRBD2 (5 bases). This CDR3 contains 15 residues. Trimming took off 4 bases at V and 4 bases at J, with 14 bases between the two ends. The germline CDR1 and CDR2 sequences are SNHLY and FYNNEI. CDR3 nucleotide sequence: TGTGCCAGCAGTGTTGCGGGTGTGCTTTACAATGAGCAGTTCTTC. Translation: CASSVAGVLYNEQFF.

The chain is built from TRBV6-5 and TRBJ2-2, with D uncertain. This CDR3 has 12 residues. Trimming pared 3 bases from V and 6 bases from J, leaving 5 bases between. From germline, CDR1 is MNHEY and CDR2 SVGAGI. The CDR3 sequence is CASSYSAGELFF. As DNA, the CDR3 is TGTGCCAGCAGTTATAGTGCCGGGGAGCTGTTTTTT.

This rearrangement joins TRBV6-1 to TRBJ2-3, with D perhaps TRBD2 (5 bases). The CDR3 spans 11 residues. Trimming pared 8 bases from V and 4 bases from J, leaving 7 bases between. Germline CDR1 reads MNHNS; CDR2 reads SASEGT. This CDR3 is CASGGPDTQYF. The CDR3 DNA follows: TGTGCCAGCGGAGGCCCAGATACGCAGTATTTT.

This chain joins TRBV7-9 and TRBJ1-2; D is unclear. Germline V CDR1 and CDR2: SEHNR, FQNEAQ (reference sequence). The germline V and J ends were trimmed by 5 bases and 8 bases, with 15 bases remaining between them. The CDR3 length is 13 residues. CDR3 nucleotides: TGTGCCAGCAGCCCCTCTCTAGTGAGGGGCTACACCTTC. It specifies CASSPSLVRGYTF.

CDR3 in amino acids: CASTNLGRGNTEAFF. The CDR3 coding sequence is TGTGCCAGCACTAACCTTGGCCGAGGGAACACTGAAGCTTTCTTT. The gene calls are TRBV25-1 and TRBJ1-1; D ambiguous. The V and J ends lost 7 bases and 1 base respectively, with 16 bases between them. The CDR3 has 15 amino acids. Germline CDR1 and CDR2: MGHDK and SYGVNS.

The chain links TRBV5-1 to TRBJ2-7; 8 positions match TRBD1. With 6 bases clipped from V and 6 bases from J, the junction kept 8 bases outside the gene matches. Looked up from germline, CDR1 is SGHRS and CDR2 is YFSETQ. CDR3 size: 13 residues. CDR3 DNA: TGCGCCAGCACCCTGATAACAGGGGGCGAGCAGTACTTC. It codes for CASTLITGGEQYF.

The chain carries TRBV19 and TRBJ2-7; 10 nucleotides match TRBD2. Per germline, CDR1 LNHDA and CDR2 SQIVND (reference sequence). The V and J ends lost 8 bases and 1 base, in that order; junction bases with no gene match: 5. The CDR3 spans 14 residues. The CDR3 loop reads CASSLSGGSYEQYF. The CDR3, as DNA: TGTGCCAGTTCCCTTAGCGGGGGGTCCTACGAGCAGTACTTC. Variable domain in full (rest from reference TRBV19 and TRBJ2-7): DGGITQSPKYLFRKEGQNVTLSCEQNLNHDAMYWYRQDPGQGLRLIYYSQIVNDFQKGDIAEGYSVSREKKESFPLTVTSAQKNPTAFYLCASSLSGGSYEQYFGPGTRLTVT.

The V and J genes are TRBV28 and TRBJ2-5; D ambiguous. The V end was cut by 5 bases, the J end by 6 bases, with 13 bases between. CDR3 size: 13 residues. In germline, CDR1 is MDHEN, CDR2 SYDVKM. CDR3 protein: CASSPPVGQTQYF. The CDR3 bases are TGTGCCAGCAGTCCCCCGGTGGGCCAGACCCAGTACTTC.

The V call is TRBV11-2, the J call TRBJ1-2; D is perhaps TRBD1 (6 bases). Looked up from germline, CDR1 is SGHAT and CDR2 is FQNNGV. The V end lost 0 bases, the J end lost 8 bases, and 16 bases lay between the germline ends. The CDR3 spans 15 residues. CDR3 in amino acids: CASSLDFETGWGYTF. CDR3 nucleotide sequence: TGTGCCAGCAGCTTAGATTTTGAAACAGGGTGGGGCTACACCTTC.

The chain carries TRBV19 and TRBJ2-7; TRBD1 agrees at 9 bases. This CDR3 contains 12 residues. Germline V CDR1 and CDR2: LNHDA, SQIVND (reference sequence). With V trimmed by 8 bases and J by 3 bases, 2 bases remained unmatched. CDR3 sequence (DNA): TGTGCCAGTGGGACAGGGTTCTACGAGCAGTACTTC. Protein product: CASGTGFYEQYF.

The genes are TRBV29-1 and TRBJ1-1; D possibly corresponds to TRBD1 (5 bases). The V end was cut by 4 bases, the J end by 8 bases, with 8 bases between. Per the germline V gene, CDR1 is SQVTM and CDR2 is ANQGSEA. The CDR3 contains 10 residues. Written as DNA, the CDR3 is TGCAGCGTTGCAGGGTTCGAAGCTTTCTTT. It codes for CSVAGFEAFF.

The chain is built from TRBV7-9 and TRBJ1-5; tentative D call: TRBD1 (5 bases). V lost 4 bases and J 0 bases, leaving 13 bases between the germline ends. CDR3 length: 16 residues. The germline V gene has CDR1 SEHNR and CDR2 FQNEAQ (reference sequence). Here the CDR3 DNA reads TGTGCCAGCAGCTCCCATACAGGATATAGCAATCAGCCCCAGCATTTT. Residues: CASSSHTGYSNQPQHF. Together with reference TRBV7-9 and TRBJ1-5, the CDR3 gives the full variable domain: DTGVSQNPRHKITKRGQNVTFRCDPISEHNRLYWYRQTLGQGPEFLTYFQNEAQLEKSRLLSDRFSAERPKGSFSTLEIQRTEQGDSAMYLCASSSHTGYSNQPQHFGDGTRLSIL.